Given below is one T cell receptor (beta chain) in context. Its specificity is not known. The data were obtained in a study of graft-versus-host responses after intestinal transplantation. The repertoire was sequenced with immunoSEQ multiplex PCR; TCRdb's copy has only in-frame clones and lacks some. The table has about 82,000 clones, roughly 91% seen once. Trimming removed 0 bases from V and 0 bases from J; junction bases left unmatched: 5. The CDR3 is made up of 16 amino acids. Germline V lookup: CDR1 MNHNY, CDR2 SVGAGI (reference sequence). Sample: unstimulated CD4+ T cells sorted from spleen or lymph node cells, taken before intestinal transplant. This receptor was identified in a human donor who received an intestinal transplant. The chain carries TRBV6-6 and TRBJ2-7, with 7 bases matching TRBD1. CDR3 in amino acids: CASSYSGQVSSYEQYF. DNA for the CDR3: TGTGCCAGCAGTTACTCCGGACAGGTGAGCTCCTACGAGCAGTACTTC.